This T cell receptor (beta chain) was identified during a study of cytomegalovirus exposure and HLA in healthy donors. V lost 3 bases, J lost 2 bases, and 9 bases lay in between. The CDR3 loop spans 13 amino acids. Germline CDR1 SGHNT, CDR2 YYREEE (reference sequence). Some clones are missing from TCRdb's copy, which holds only in-frame ones; the method was immunoSEQ multiplex PCR. The table records 300,000 to 450,000 clones, 86% of them present only once. V gene TRBV5-4 combines with J gene TRBJ2-7; D is perhaps TRBD1 (5 bases). Sequenced: PBMCs. This TCR came from a woman aged 18 to 35 in good health and CMV-seronegative. The CDR3 spells CASSWGGTYEQYF. The CDR3 DNA is TGTGCCAGCAGCTGGGGCGGTACCTACGAGCAGTACTTC.